Reported below is one T cell receptor beta chain. Its antigen is currently unknown. The CDR3 totals 15 residues. The V gene lost 1 base and the J gene lost 2 bases, with 9 bases spanning the gap. Per the germline V gene, CDR1 is SGHTA and CDR2 is FQGNSA. Generation of TCR cDNA used 5'RACE template switching (which added a universal primer site and UMIs). One entry per CDR3 protein results from TCRdb running MiXCR on the 5' RACE reads. The sample has under 600,000 distinct CDR3 sequences, approximately 13% seen once. The source of the sample is a study of T cells after yellow fever vaccination. About the research overall: Any fraction with a low cell number was prepared using SMART-Seq v4 Ultra Low Input.

Regarding the study as a whole: Boosting was followed by the reappearance of most primary-vaccination clones (around 96% CD4, 85% to 90% CD8).

This receptor was taken from a man younger than 45 who received the YFV17D yellow fever vaccine. This specimen consisted of PBMCs, obtained on the day of the yellow fever booster vaccination. The rearrangement joins TRBV7-2 to TRBJ1-3; D ambiguous. Written as DNA, the CDR3 is TGTGCCAGCAGCTTAGTCCCGGCGGCTGGAAACACCATATATTTT. It specifies CASSLVPAAGNTIYF.